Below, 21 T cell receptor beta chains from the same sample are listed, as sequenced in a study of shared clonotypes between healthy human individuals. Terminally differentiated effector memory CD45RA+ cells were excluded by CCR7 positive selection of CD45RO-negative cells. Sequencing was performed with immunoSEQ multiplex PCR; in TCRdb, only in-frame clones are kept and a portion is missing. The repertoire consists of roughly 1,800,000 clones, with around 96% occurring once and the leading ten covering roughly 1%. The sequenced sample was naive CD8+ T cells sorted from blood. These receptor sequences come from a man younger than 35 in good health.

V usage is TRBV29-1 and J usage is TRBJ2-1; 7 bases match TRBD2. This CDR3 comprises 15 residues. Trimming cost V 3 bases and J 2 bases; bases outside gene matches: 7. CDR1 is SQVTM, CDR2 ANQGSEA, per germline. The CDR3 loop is CSVDLWAGAYNEQFF. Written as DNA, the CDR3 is TGCAGCGTTGACCTCTGGGCGGGAGCCTACAATGAGCAGTTCTTC.

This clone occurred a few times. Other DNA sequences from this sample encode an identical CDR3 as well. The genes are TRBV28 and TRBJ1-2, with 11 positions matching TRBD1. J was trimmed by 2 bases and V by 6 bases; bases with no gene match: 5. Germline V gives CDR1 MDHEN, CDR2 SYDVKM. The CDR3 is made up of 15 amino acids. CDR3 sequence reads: CASSRGTGGNYGYTF. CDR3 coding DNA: TGTGCCAGCAGCCGCGGGACAGGGGGGAACTATGGCTACACCTTC.

CDR3 in amino acids: CASSLLSTGTMNTEAFF. CDR3 DNA sequence: TGTGCCAGCAGCTTATTGTCCACAGGAACAATGAACACTGAAGCTTTCTTT. V usage is TRBV7-9 and J usage is TRBJ1-1; D possibly corresponds to TRBD1 (5 bases). The CDR3 has 17 amino acids. Trimming pared 2 bases from V and 0 bases from J, leaving 16 bases between. Germline CDR1 is SEHNR and CDR2 is FQNEAQ (reference sequence).

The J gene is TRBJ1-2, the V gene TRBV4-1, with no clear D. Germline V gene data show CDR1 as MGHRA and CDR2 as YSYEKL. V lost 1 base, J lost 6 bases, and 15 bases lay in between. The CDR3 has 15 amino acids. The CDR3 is CASSQVKEAPDGYTF. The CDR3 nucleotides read TGCGCCAGCAGCCAAGTAAAAGAGGCTCCGGATGGCTACACCTTC.

CDR3 amino acids: CASSAQGGLLFSYNEQFF. CDR3 nucleotide sequence: TGTGCCAGCAGCGCGCAGGGGGGCCTCCTCTTCTCCTACAATGAGCAGTTCTTC. The rearrangement joins TRBV9 to TRBJ2-1, with D perhaps matching TRBD1 (7 bases). From germline, CDR1 is SGDLS and CDR2 YYNGEE. The CDR3 totals 18 residues. Trimming pared 3 bases from V and 0 bases from J, leaving 19 bases between.

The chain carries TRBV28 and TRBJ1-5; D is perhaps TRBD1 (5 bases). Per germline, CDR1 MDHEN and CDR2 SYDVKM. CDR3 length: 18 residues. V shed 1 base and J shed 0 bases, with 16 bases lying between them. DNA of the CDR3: TGTGCCAGCAGTTTATTGATTGGGGAAGGGGCTAGCAATCAGCCCCAGCATTTT. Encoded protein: CASSLLIGEGASNQPQHF. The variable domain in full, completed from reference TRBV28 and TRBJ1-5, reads DVKVTQSSRYLVKRTGEKVFLECVQDMDHENMFWYRQDPGLGLRLIYFSYDVKMKEKGDIPEGYSVSREKKERFSLILESASTNQTSMYLCASSLLIGEGASNQPQHFGDGTRLSIL.

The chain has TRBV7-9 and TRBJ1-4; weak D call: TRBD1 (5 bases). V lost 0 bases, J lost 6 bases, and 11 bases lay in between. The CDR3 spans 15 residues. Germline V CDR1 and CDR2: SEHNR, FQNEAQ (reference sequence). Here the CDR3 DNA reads TGTGCCAGCAGCTTAGCGATTGGGGGTGATGAAAAACTGTTTTTT. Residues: CASSLAIGGDEKLFF. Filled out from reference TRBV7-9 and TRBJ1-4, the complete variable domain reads DTGVSQNPRHKITKRGQNVTFRCDPISEHNRLYWYRQTLGQGPEFLTYFQNEAQLEKSRLLSDRFSAERPKGSFSTLEIQRTEQGDSAMYLCASSLAIGGDEKLFFGSGTQLSVL.

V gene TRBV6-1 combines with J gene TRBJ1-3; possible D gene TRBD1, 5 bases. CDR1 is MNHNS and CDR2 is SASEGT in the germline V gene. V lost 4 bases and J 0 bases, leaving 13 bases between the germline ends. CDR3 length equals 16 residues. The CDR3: CASSGGTLVSGNTIYF. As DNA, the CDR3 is TGTGCCAGCAGTGGGGGGACCCTGGTCTCTGGAAACACCATATATTTT.

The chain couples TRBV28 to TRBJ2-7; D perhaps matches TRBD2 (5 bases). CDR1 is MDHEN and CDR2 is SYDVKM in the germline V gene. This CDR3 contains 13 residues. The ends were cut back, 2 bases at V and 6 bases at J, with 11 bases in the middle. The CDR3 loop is CASSLQDLGEQYF. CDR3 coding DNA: TGTGCCAGCAGTTTACAGGACTTGGGCGAGCAGTACTTC.

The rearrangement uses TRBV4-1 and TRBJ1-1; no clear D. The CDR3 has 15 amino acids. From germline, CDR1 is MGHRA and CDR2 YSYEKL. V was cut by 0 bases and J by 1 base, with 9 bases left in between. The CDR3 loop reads CASSQDRAENTEAFF. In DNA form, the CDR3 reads TGCGCCAGCAGCCAAGATCGGGCAGAGAACACTGAAGCTTTCTTT.

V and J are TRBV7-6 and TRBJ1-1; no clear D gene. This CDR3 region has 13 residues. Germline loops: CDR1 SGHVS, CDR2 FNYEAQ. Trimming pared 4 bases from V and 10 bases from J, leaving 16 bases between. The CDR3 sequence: CASSSGPQRGAFF. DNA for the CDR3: TGTGCCAGCAGCTCAGGCCCGCAGCGGGGAGCTTTCTTT.

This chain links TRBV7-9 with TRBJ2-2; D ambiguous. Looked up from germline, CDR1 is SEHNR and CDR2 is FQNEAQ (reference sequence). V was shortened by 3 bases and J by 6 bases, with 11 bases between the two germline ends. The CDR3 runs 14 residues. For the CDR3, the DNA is TGTGCCAGCAGCTTCACGGAGTCCGCCGGGGAGCTGTTTTTT. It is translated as CASSFTESAGELFF.

The CDR3 DNA is TGTGCCAGCAGTTTCACACGGACAGGGGGCCACGAGCAGTACTTC. Amino acids: CASSFTRTGGHEQYF. The chain combines TRBV27 with TRBJ2-7; 11 bases match TRBD1. After removal of 3 bases from V and 5 bases from J, the junction contained 6 bases not matched to a gene. The CDR3 has 15 amino acids. Germline V gene data show CDR1 as MNHEY and CDR2 as SMNVEV (reference sequence).

This CDR3 reads CASSFRRTGDEQYF. Here the CDR3 DNA reads TGTGCCAGCAGTTTTCGTCGGACAGGGGACGAGCAGTACTTC. The chain joins TRBV28 to TRBJ2-7; 9 nucleotides match TRBD1. With V trimmed by 3 bases and J by 5 bases, 5 bases remained unmatched. CDR1 and CDR2 from the germline V gene are MDHEN and SYDVKM. This CDR3 spans 14 amino acids.

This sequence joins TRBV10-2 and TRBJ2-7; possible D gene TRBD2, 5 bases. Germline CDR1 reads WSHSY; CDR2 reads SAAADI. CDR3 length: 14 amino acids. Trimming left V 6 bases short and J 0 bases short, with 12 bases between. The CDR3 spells CASSNGVSSYEQYF. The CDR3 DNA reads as TGCGCCAGCAGCAACGGGGTGAGCTCCTACGAGCAGTACTTC.

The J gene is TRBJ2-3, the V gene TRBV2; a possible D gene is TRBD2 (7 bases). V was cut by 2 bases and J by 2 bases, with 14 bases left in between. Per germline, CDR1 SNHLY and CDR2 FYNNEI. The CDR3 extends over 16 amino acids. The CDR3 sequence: CASSELGGGSTDTQYF. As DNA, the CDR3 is TGTGCCAGCAGTGAATTGGGGGGGGGCTCCACAGATACGCAGTATTTT.

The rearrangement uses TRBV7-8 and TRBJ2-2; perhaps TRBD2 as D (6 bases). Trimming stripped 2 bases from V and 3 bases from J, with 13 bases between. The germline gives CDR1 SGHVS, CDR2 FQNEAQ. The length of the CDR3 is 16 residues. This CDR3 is CASSLSLAGYTGELFF. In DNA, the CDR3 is TGTGCCAGCAGCTTATCTCTCGCGGGATACACCGGGGAGCTGTTTTTT.

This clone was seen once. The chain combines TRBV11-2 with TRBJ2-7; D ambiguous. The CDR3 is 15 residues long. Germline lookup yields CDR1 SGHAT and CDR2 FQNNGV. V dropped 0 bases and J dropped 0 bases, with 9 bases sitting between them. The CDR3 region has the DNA TGTGCCAGCAGCTTAGATTTGGGCAGCTCCTACGAGCAGTACTTC. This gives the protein CASSLDLGSSYEQYF.

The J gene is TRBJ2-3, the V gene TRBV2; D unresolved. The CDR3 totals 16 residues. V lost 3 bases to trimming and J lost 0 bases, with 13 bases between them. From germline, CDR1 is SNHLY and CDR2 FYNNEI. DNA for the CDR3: TGTGCCAGCAGTGATAAGGCCATCCCAAGCACAGATACGCAGTATTTT. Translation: CASSDKAIPSTDTQYF.

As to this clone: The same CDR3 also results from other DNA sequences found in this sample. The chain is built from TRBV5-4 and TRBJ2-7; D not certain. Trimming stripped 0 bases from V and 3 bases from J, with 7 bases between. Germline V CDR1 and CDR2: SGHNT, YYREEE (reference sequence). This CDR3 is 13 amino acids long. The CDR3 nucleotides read TGTGCCAGCAGCTTGGATCCAGACTACGAGCAGTACTTC. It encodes CASSLDPDYEQYF.

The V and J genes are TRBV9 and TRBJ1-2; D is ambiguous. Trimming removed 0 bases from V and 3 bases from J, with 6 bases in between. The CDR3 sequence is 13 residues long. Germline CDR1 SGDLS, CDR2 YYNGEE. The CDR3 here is CASSVGQHYGYTF. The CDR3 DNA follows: TGTGCCAGCAGCGTAGGCCAGCACTATGGCTACACCTTC.